The 19 T cell receptor beta chains in this list originate from one sample, sequenced in a study of T cell changes during pregnancy in multiple sclerosis. Assay: immunoSEQ multiplex PCR; the TCRdb copy retains only in-frame clones and omits some. This table holds about 70,000 clones, 80% to 95% found once. This material consisted of CD4+ T cells from peripheral blood mononuclear cells, taken after pregnancy. The receptors here all came from a female donor with multiple sclerosis, enrolled in a pregnancy study.

The V gene is TRBV27, the J gene TRBJ1-1; 10 bases align to TRBD1. The length of the CDR3 is 15 residues. Per germline, CDR1 MNHEY and CDR2 SMNVEV (reference sequence). V lost 1 base to trimming and J lost 5 bases; unmatched junction nucleotides: 4. The CDR3 DNA follows: TGTGCCAGCAGTTTATGGACAGGGGGGCGGACTGAAGCTTTCTTT. Its translation is CASSLWTGGRTEAFF.

This rearrangement joins TRBV19 to TRBJ1-5, with D perhaps matching TRBD1 (5 bases). Trimming removed 5 bases at V and 3 bases at J, with 8 bases between. The CDR3 is made up of 13 amino acids. CDR1 is LNHDA, CDR2 SQIVND, per germline (reference sequence). As DNA, the CDR3 is TGTGCCAGTAGTGTGGACACCAATCAGCCCCAGCATTTT. It is translated as CASSVDTNQPQHF.

As DNA, the CDR3 is TGTGCCAGCAGCTTAGTGGGGGGACGGCAAGAGACCCAGTACTTC. Translated: CASSLVGGRQETQYF. The chain recombines TRBV7-3 with TRBJ2-5; D is perhaps TRBD2 (6 bases). The CDR3 is 15 amino acids. Trimming removed 2 bases from V and 2 bases from J, with 12 bases in between. Germline V lookup: CDR1 SGHTA, CDR2 FQGTGA. The whole variable domain, remainder taken from reference TRBV7-3 and TRBJ2-5, is GAGVSQTPSNKVTEKGKYVELRCDPISGHTALYWYRQSLGQGPEFLIYFQGTGAADDSGLPNDRFFAVRPEGSVSTLKIQRTERGDSAVYLCASSLVGGRQETQYFGPGTRLLVL.

The chain combines TRBV5-1 with TRBJ2-1; TRBD1 aligns across 8 bases. The CDR3 length is 17 residues. Germline V gene sequence: CDR1 SGHRS, CDR2 YFSETQ. V shed 0 bases, J shed 3 bases, and the junction held 8 bases outside the gene matches. As DNA, the CDR3 is TGCGCCAGCAGCTTGGTCGGACAGGGTCCTCTCTACAATGAGCAGTTCTTC. Translated: CASSLVGQGPLYNEQFF.

This chain connects TRBV5-1 to TRBJ2-5; a possible D gene is TRBD2 (6 bases). V was clipped by 3 bases and J by 9 bases, with 21 bases between them. The CDR3 length is 15 residues. Germline CDR1 is SGHRS and CDR2 is YFSETQ. The CDR3 region is CASSSLGGLPQAQYF. The CDR3 DNA is TGCGCCAGCAGCTCTCTGGGAGGACTGCCCCAGGCCCAGTACTTC.

This chain uses TRBV7-9 with TRBJ1-1, with D possibly matching TRBD1 (5 bases). Germline lookup yields CDR1 SEHNR and CDR2 FQNEAQ (reference sequence). V was clipped by 5 bases and J by 2 bases, with 18 bases between them. The CDR3 runs to 16 residues. As DNA, the CDR3 is TGTGCCAGCAGCGCATCCGGGACTAGACTTAACACTGAAGCTTTCTTT. Translated: CASSASGTRLNTEAFF.

This clone has only one observation. The chain employs TRBV2 and TRBJ2-3; perhaps TRBD2 as D (6 bases). The germline V and J ends were trimmed by 1 base and 1 base, with 12 bases remaining between them. The CDR3 extends over 16 amino acids. Germline V lookup: CDR1 SNHLY, CDR2 FYNNEI. CDR3 nucleotides: TGTGCCAGCAGTGAAGATTTGGGACTGGGCACAGATACGCAGTATTTT. Protein: CASSEDLGLGTDTQYF.

The chain recombines TRBV11-1 with TRBJ2-1; 10 bases are shared with TRBD2. Germline values: CDR1 SGHAT, CDR2 FQDESV (reference sequence). The CDR3 runs to 19 residues. V lost 2 bases, J lost 2 bases, and 12 bases stayed unmatched. The CDR3 coding sequence is TGTGCCAGCAGCTTACCTCGGGGGACTAGCGACAGACCCTACAATGAGCAGTTCTTC. This translates into CASSLPRGTSDRPYNEQFF.

The chain links TRBV18 to TRBJ2-6; 7 bases align to TRBD1. Germline-derived CDR1 and CDR2 are KGHSH and LQKENI. The CDR3 runs to 20 residues. Trimming took 3 bases from V and 0 from J; bases not matched to a gene: 14. DNA for the CDR3: TGTGCCAGCTCACCTCGCTCTCCGGCAGGGACAGACTCTGGGGCCAACGTCCTGACTTTC. Protein product: CASSPRSPAGTDSGANVLTF. Filled out from reference TRBV18 and TRBJ2-6, the complete variable domain reads NAGVMQNPRHLVRRRGQEARLRCSPMKGHSHVYWYRQLPEEGLKFMVYLQKENIIDESGMPKERFSAEFPKEGPSILRIQQVVRGDSAAYFCASSPRSPAGTDSGANVLTFGAGSRLTVL.

The chain is built from TRBV1 and TRBJ1-2; the table's TRBD1 call for D was not verified on the DNA. TRBV1 is a pseudogene. The CDR3 runs to 17 residues. The DNA for the CDR3 is TGCACCAGCAGCCTAACGAAAGGGACAGACACTAACTATGGCTACACCTTC. Translation: CTSSLTKGTDTNYGYTF.

The genes are TRBV9 and TRBJ2-7; possibly TRBD2 for D (6 bases). Per the germline V gene, CDR1 is SGDLS and CDR2 is YYNGEE. The CDR3 totals 17 residues. Between the trimmed V and J ends, which lost 4 bases and 3 bases, there was a span of 23 bases. CDR3 in amino acids: CASSFLLRLVSNYEQYF. The CDR3 DNA reads as TGTGCCAGCAGCTTCTTGCTCAGACTAGTTTCAAACTACGAGCAGTACTTC.

The genes are TRBV4-1 and TRBJ1-2; D is possibly TRBD1 (6 bases). The ends were cut back, 0 bases at V and 4 bases at J, with 9 bases in the middle. Germline CDR1 reads MGHRA; CDR2 reads YSYEKL. CDR3 length equals 14 residues. Here the CDR3 DNA reads TGCGCCAGCAGCCAAGATTGGGGGCTCTATGGCTACACCTTC. This codes for CASSQDWGLYGYTF.

V usage is TRBV6-5 and J usage is TRBJ1-2; 9 bases align to TRBD1. This CDR3 contains 15 residues. Germline V gene data show CDR1 as MNHEY and CDR2 as SVGAGI. Trimming removed 0 bases from V and 5 bases from J; junction bases left unmatched: 4. CDR3: CASSYSWTGEYGYTF. CDR3 coding DNA: TGTGCCAGCAGTTACTCTTGGACAGGGGAATATGGCTACACCTTC.

This chain uses TRBV6-1 with TRBJ1-2, with D possibly being TRBD1 (6 bases). V gave up 2 bases and J gave up 8 bases, with 15 bases separating them. CDR1 and CDR2 (germline): MNHNS, SASEGT. This CDR3 is 14 amino acids long. The CDR3 DNA reads TGTGCCAGCAGTGAACTCCAGGGGAAGGGCGGCTACACCTTC. The encoded protein is CASSELQGKGGYTF.

The genes are TRBV11-2 and TRBJ2-5; unclear D gene. V lost 2 bases, J lost 1 base, and 8 bases lay in between. The CDR3 is 14 amino acids. Per the germline V gene, CDR1 is SGHAT and CDR2 is FQNNGV. CDR3 coding DNA: TGTGCCAGCAGCTTAACTGGCGGCCAAGAGACCCAGTACTTC. Residues: CASSLTGGQETQYF. The variable domain in full, completed from reference TRBV11-2 and TRBJ2-5, reads EAGVAQSPRYKIIEKRQSVAFWCNPISGHATLYWYQQILGQGPKLLIQFQNNGVVDDSQLPKDRFSAERLKGVDSTLKIQPAKLEDSAVYLCASSLTGGQETQYFGPGTRLLVL.

V gene TRBV5-6 combines with J gene TRBJ1-1; tentatively, D is TRBD1 (5 bases). Trimming took off 3 bases at V and 0 bases at J, with 18 bases between the two ends. The CDR3 runs 17 residues. CDR1 is SGHDT and CDR2 is YYEEEE in the germline V gene. The DNA of the CDR3 is TGTGCCAGCAGCTCGTTAACCGGTCGCAGGGTGAACACTGAAGCTTTCTTT. This encodes CASSSLTGRRVNTEAFF.

This chain uses TRBV11-2 with TRBJ2-1, with 7 bases lining up with TRBD2. V shed 0 bases, J shed 2 bases, and the junction held 4 bases outside the gene matches. Germline CDR1 and CDR2: SGHAT and FQNNGV. This CDR3 region has 16 residues. CDR3 nucleotide sequence: TGTGCCAGCAGCTTAGATCCCGGACTAGCCTACAATGAGCAGTTCTTC. Its protein is CASSLDPGLAYNEQFF.

The J gene is TRBJ1-1, the V gene TRBV11-2; D not resolved. Germline-derived CDR1 and CDR2 are SGHAT and FQNNGV. Deletions cut 0 bases from V and 1 base from J, with 3 bases between. The CDR3 sequence is 13 residues long. Here the CDR3 reads CASSLDGNTEAFF. The CDR3 DNA reads TGTGCCAGCAGCTTAGACGGGAACACTGAAGCTTTCTTT.

This chain links TRBV18 with TRBJ2-7; 9 nucleotides match TRBD1. Trimming at V came to 3 bases and at J to 5 bases, leaving 2 bases not matched to a gene. The CDR3 spans 13 residues. CDR1 and CDR2 (germline): KGHSH, LQKENI. CDR3 sequence reads: CASSPGQGDEQYF. CDR3 nucleotides: TGTGCCAGCTCACCGGGACAGGGAGACGAGCAGTACTTC.